The clone carrying this T cell receptor (beta chain) was counted many times. Its matching antigen is unknown. The data are from a study of neurological immune-mediated disorders. Time point indicated: longitudinal time-point 1 (baseline). The unsorted libraries originated from 2 million PBMCs that had been stored at -80 C. The authors produced cDNA by 5'RACE using 10-nucleotide random UMIs. TCRdb itself ran the 5' RACE reads through MiXCR, one entry per CDR3 protein. Here the sample spans tens of thousands of distinct CDR3 sequences, approximately 13% being singletons. Regarding the study as a whole: No expanded-clone CDR3 amino acid sequence recurred across subjects, suggesting private TCR-beta repertoires. HTLV-1-associated myelopathy had the most TCR clonal expansion, whereas multiple sclerosis had the least (lower than in healthy controls).

The CDR3 covers 14 residues. The V and J ends lost 7 bases and 8 bases, in that order; junction bases with no gene match: 7. Germline V gives CDR1 WSHSY, CDR2 SAAADI. The source of this sequence is a female donor with HTLV-1-associated myelopathy (HAM/TSP). Sequenced input: PBMCs. The J gene is TRBJ2-1, the V gene TRBV10-2; 11 bases line up with TRBD1. CDR3 loop: CASMGGTGGDEQFF. CDR3 nucleotide sequence: TGCGCCAGCATGGGTGGGACAGGGGGGGATGAGCAGTTCTTC.